This T cell receptor (beta chain) was captured in a study of Ad26.COV2.S vaccination and SARS-CoV-2 variants. Study-level information: Within the COV1001 Ad26.COV2.S trial arm, the donor was enrolled. Overall study results and limits: The authors reported substantial breadth in spike-specific CD8+ and CD4+ T cell responses after vaccination. Placebo and vaccine recipients had non-spike TCR breadth that was similar.

V lost 6 bases and J lost 0; bases outside the gene matches: 4. Per the germline V gene, CDR1 is MNHEY and CDR2 is SVGAGI. This CDR3 has 15 amino acids. About this clone itself: The antigen remains unidentified.

The treatment here: some 20 received Ad26.COV2.S at low or high dose, single or two shots; five or six received placebo; per-sample allocation not given. Material that was analyzed had been drawn on day 63 after the first vaccine or placebo injection. Vaccination used an Ad26 vector expressing Wuhan-strain SARS-CoV-2 spike. Produced via immunoSEQ multiplex PCR; TCRdb's table is partial and in-frame only. The repertoire has about 680,000 clones, around 89% of them found once; the top ten carry about 1.5%. J is TRBJ2-4 and V is TRBV6-5; 8 nucleotides line up with TRBD1. The TCR originated in a person aged 18-60 years who received the Ad26.COV2.S COVID-19 vaccine or a placebo. Sequencing used peripheral blood, obtained in a trial of Ad26.COV2.S vaccine versus placebo. This chain's CDR3 is CASRQQGGAKNIQYF. CDR3 bases: TGTGCCAGCAGACAACAGGGGGGAGCCAAAAACATTCAGTACTTC.